The 30 T cell receptor beta chains below all came from one sample that was sequenced in a study of T-cell memory formation after mild COVID-19 (dated by TCRdb to about 2021). The library relied on 5' RACE. This sample was sequenced with an Illumina NovaSeq 6000. TCRdb reprocessed the public reads (quality trimming at Q25 with fastp, clone calling with MiXCR) and kept in-frame beta chains. Duplicate CDR3 protein sequences are folded into a single record with the most common DNA and genes. The sample profile shows 470,000 or so distinct CDR3 sequences; around 19% of them were found once. Jointly, the top ten make up more than 8% of the sample. Material for sequencing was PBMCs or a T cell subset sorted from them (not recorded which). These receptors all come from an adult woman who had mild COVID-19 (a few samples of this study predate the infection). The sample titles of this study are shuffled in the database, so cell type and time point are left out; the donor was told from shared clones.

This clonotype was picked up a small number of times. One end of the junction varies from germline; a read error may be responsible. The chain links TRBV5-1 to TRBJ2-1; TRBD1 aligns across 9 bases. This CDR3 region has 14 residues. Germline lookup yields CDR1 SGHRS and CDR2 YFSETQ. The chain's CDR3 is CASSLTGTGMKGYF. CDR3 in DNA: TGCGCCAGCAGCTTAACCGGGACAGGGATGAAAGGGTATTTC.

In its sample, this clonotype was seen a few times. V usage is TRBV24-1 and J usage is TRBJ1-5; 7 bases agree with TRBD1. The CDR3 has 13 amino acids. Germline trimming cut 5 bases from V and 6 bases from J; bases unmatched to any gene: 3. CDR1 and CDR2 from the germline V gene are KGHDR and SFDVKD. This CDR3 is CATSGQGGQPQHF. CDR3 nucleotides: TGTGCCACCAGTGGGCAGGGGGGTCAGCCCCAGCATTTT.

J is TRBJ2-1 and V is TRBV6-1; 11 bases map to TRBD2. CDR3 length equals 14 residues. The V gene's germline CDR1 is MNHNS and CDR2 SASEGT. V was clipped by 4 bases and J by 8 bases; unmatched bases: 4. The CDR3 nucleotides read TGTGCCAGCAGTGCCGGGACTAGCGGCGATGAGCAGTTCTTC. Its translation is CASSAGTSGDEQFF.

The chain uses TRBV13 and TRBJ2-2; D is possibly TRBD1 (6 bases). In germline, CDR1 is PRHDT, CDR2 FYEKMQ (reference sequence). The germline V and J ends were trimmed by 5 bases and 8 bases, with 15 bases remaining between them. The length of the CDR3 is 14 residues. The CDR3 bases are TGTGCCAGCAGCCCAGGGGTAATATCGGGGGAGCTGTTTTTT. Encoded protein: CASSPGVISGELFF. Looking up the rest from reference TRBV13 and TRBJ2-2 gives the full variable domain: AAGVIQSPRHLIKEKRETATLKCYPIPRHDTVYWYQQGPGQDPQFLISFYEKMQSDKGSIPDRFSAQQFSDYHSELNMSSLELGDSALYFCASSPGVISGELFFGEGSRLTVL.

This clonotype came up a few times. The chain links TRBV6-5 to TRBJ1-1, with 7 bases fitting TRBD1. The CDR3 spans 14 residues. Germline V lookup: CDR1 MNHEY, CDR2 SVGAGI. The V and J ends lost 6 bases and 1 base, in that order; junction bases with no gene match: 5. CDR3 amino acids: CASRRGQTNTEAFF. The CDR3 DNA reads as TGTGCCAGCAGGAGGGGACAGACGAACACTGAAGCTTTCTTT.

A few counts support this clonotype. The chain couples TRBV24-1 to TRBJ2-3, with 8 bases aligning to TRBD1. Germline CDR1 is KGHDR and CDR2 is SFDVKD. V was pared by 4 bases and J by 5 bases, with 7 bases of the junction left unmatched. CDR3 length: 15 amino acids. The CDR3 DNA reads TGTGCCACCAGTGAGCCCGGACAGGGAGGAGATACGCAGTATTTT. Protein sequence: CATSEPGQGGDTQYF.

The rearrangement links TRBV15 to TRBJ2-7; D not resolved. The germline V gene encodes CDR1 LNHNV and CDR2 YYDKDF (reference sequence). Deletions cut 0 bases from V and 4 bases from J, with 4 bases between. The CDR3 is 12 residues long. CDR3 coding DNA: TGTGCCACCAGCAGAGATGTTTACGAGCAGTACTTC. It translates to CATSRDVYEQYF.

This clonotype showed up many times. This chain links TRBV4-1 with TRBJ2-7; 8 bases fit TRBD2. In germline, CDR1 is MGHRA, CDR2 YSYEKL. The length of the CDR3 is 14 residues. The V gene end was trimmed by 0 bases and the J gene end by 6 bases; junction bases not matched to a gene: 4. CDR3 sequence: CASSQEGLAGEQYF. The CDR3 DNA follows: TGCGCCAGCAGCCAAGAGGGCCTAGCGGGCGAGCAGTACTTC.

This clonotype has a handful of counts. The chain links TRBV9 to TRBJ2-3; tentatively, D is TRBD2 (6 bases). Trimming cost V 6 bases and J 2 bases, with 19 bases left between them. The CDR3 extends over 16 amino acids. Germline CDR1 SGDLS, CDR2 YYNGEE. The DNA of the CDR3 is TGTGCCAGCACCGCACGGGGTAGCGGACCCACAGATACGCAGTATTTT. This sequence encodes CASTARGSGPTDTQYF.

This clonotype was counted ten times or more. This rearrangement joins TRBV7-9 to TRBJ2-3, with 8 bases identical to TRBD1. Germline V gene data show CDR1 as SEHNR and CDR2 as FQNEAQ (reference sequence). The length of the CDR3 is 16 residues. J was trimmed by 6 bases and V by 2 bases; bases with no gene match: 10. This CDR3 is CASSLSGQGGPDTQYF. Written as DNA, the CDR3 is TGTGCCAGCAGCTTAAGCGGACAGGGAGGCCCGGATACGCAGTATTTT. The full variable domain, completed using reference TRBV7-9 and TRBJ2-3, is DTGVSQNPRHKITKRGQNVTFRCDPISEHNRLYWYRQTLGQGPEFLTYFQNEAQLEKSRLLSDRFSAERPKGSFSTLEIQRTEQGDSAMYLCASSLSGQGGPDTQYFGPGTRLTVL.

This clonotype was found a few times. The V call is TRBV4-2, the J call TRBJ1-5; no clear D. This CDR3 has 17 residues. The germline V gene has CDR1 LGHNA and CDR2 YNFKEQ. With 1 base removed from V and 2 bases from J, the gap between germline ends came to 15 bases. In nucleotides, the CDR3 is TGTGCCAGCAGCCAAGCCCCCATCGATGGCGGCAATCAGCCCCAGCATTTT. This codes for CASSQAPIDGGNQPQHF.

V usage is TRBV7-9 and J usage is TRBJ2-7; unclear D gene. Trimming removed 4 bases from V and 3 bases from J, with 13 bases in between. Germline assignment: CDR1 SEHNR and CDR2 FQNEAQ (reference sequence). This CDR3 spans 14 amino acids. The CDR3 sequence: CASSSQSGVYEQYF. The CDR3 coding sequence is TGTGCCAGCAGCTCGCAGAGTGGGGTCTACGAGCAGTACTTC.

V usage is TRBV30 and J usage is TRBJ1-1, with D uncertain. Germline V lookup: CDR1 GTSNPN, CDR2 SVGIG (reference sequence). This CDR3 spans 10 amino acids. V was trimmed by 5 bases and J by 2 bases, leaving 3 bases between them. CDR3 loop: CAWGNTEAFF. CDR3 coding DNA: TGTGCCTGGGGCAACACTGAAGCTTTCTTT. Using reference TRBV30 and TRBJ1-1 for the parts outside the CDR3, the full variable domain is SQTIHQWPATLVQPVGSPLSLECTVEGTSNPNLYWYRQAAGRGLQLLFYSVGIGQISSEVPQNLSASRPQDRQFILSSKKLLLSDSGFYLCAWGNTEAFFGQGTRLTVV.

This clonotype occurred a few times. The chain recombines TRBV15 with TRBJ2-1; D unresolved. This CDR3 contains 16 residues. Trimming pared 0 bases from V and 0 bases from J, leaving 9 bases between. Per the germline V gene, CDR1 is LNHNV and CDR2 is YYDKDF (reference sequence). The CDR3 bases are TGTGCCACCAGCAGAGATCCCATCAGCTCCTACAATGAGCAGTTCTTC. Translating gives CATSRDPISSYNEQFF.

The chain recombines TRBV20-1 with TRBJ2-7, with 15 bases fitting TRBD2. V gave up 2 bases and J gave up 0 bases; unmatched junction bases: 5. The CDR3 loop spans 17 amino acids. The germline CDR1 and CDR2 sequences are DFQATT and SNEGSKA (reference sequence). The CDR3 loop reads CSARRGLAGGSSYEQYF. As DNA, the CDR3 is TGCAGTGCTAGAAGGGGACTAGCGGGAGGCTCCTCCTACGAGCAGTACTTC.

This clonotype turned up a few times. This chain uses TRBV20-1 with TRBJ2-5, with TRBD1 matching over 9 bases. Germline CDR1 is DFQATT and CDR2 is SNEGSKA (reference sequence). The trim removed 3 bases at V and 5 bases at J, leaving 7 bases unmatched. The CDR3 covers 14 residues. CDR3 protein: CSASRDRELETQYF. CDR3 sequence (DNA): TGCAGTGCTAGCCGGGACAGGGAGTTGGAGACCCAGTACTTC.

V and J are TRBV6-5 and TRBJ1-6; the D is unclear. This CDR3 region has 14 residues. V was clipped by 4 bases and J by 7 bases, with 11 bases between them. CDR1 and CDR2 (germline): MNHEY, SVGAGI. The CDR3 DNA reads TGTGCCAGCAGTTTCTGCAGTCTAAATTCACCCCTCCACTTT. Its translation: CASSFCSLNSPLHF.

This clonotype has only a few counts. CDR3 sequence: CASISNRETQYF. CDR3 sequence (DNA): TGCGCCAGCATATCGAACCGGGAGACCCAGTACTTC. The gene calls are TRBV5-1 and TRBJ2-5; D is undetermined. CDR3 length equals 12 residues. Germline values: CDR1 SGHRS, CDR2 YFSETQ. Trimming shortened V by 6 bases and J by 5 bases, and 11 bases separated the two germline ends.

CDR3 coding DNA: TGTGCCAGCAGCCAGGACATCCCCTCTGGGGCCAACGTCCTGACTTTC. This encodes CASSQDIPSGANVLTF. The chain is built from TRBV5-5 and TRBJ2-6, with a tentative D call TRBD1 (5 bases). Trimming took 4 bases from V and 0 from J, leaving 11 bases between them. The V gene's germline CDR1 is SGHKS and CDR2 YYEKEE (reference sequence). The CDR3 spans 16 residues.

J is TRBJ1-4 and V is TRBV7-9, with no clear D. Per germline, CDR1 SEHNR and CDR2 FQNEAQ (reference sequence). The CDR3 extends over 13 amino acids. The V and J ends lost 3 bases and 8 bases respectively, with 10 bases between them. CDR3 residues: CASSFRTKEKLFF. The CDR3 DNA follows: TGTGCCAGCAGCTTCCGGACGAAGGAAAAACTGTTTTTT.

The rearrangement uses TRBV7-9 and TRBJ2-2; D unresolved. Germline values: CDR1 SEHNR, CDR2 FQNEAQ (reference sequence). V was pared by 0 bases and J by 7 bases, with 3 bases between. The CDR3 has 12 residues. The CDR3 region is CASSLANGELFF. The CDR3 DNA follows: TGTGCCAGCAGCTTAGCCAACGGGGAGCTGTTTTTT.

This clonotype came up many times. The chain has TRBV20-1 and TRBJ1-2, with D maybe TRBD1 (6 bases). Germline assignment: CDR1 DFQATT and CDR2 SNEGSKA (reference sequence). This CDR3 has 13 amino acids. The V gene lost 4 bases and the J gene lost 2 bases, with 11 bases spanning the gap. CDR3: CSATDRGNYGYTF. The CDR3 nucleotides read TGCAGTGCTACGGACAGAGGAAACTATGGCTACACCTTC.

V usage is TRBV30 and J usage is TRBJ2-1; 14 bases match TRBD2. V dropped 2 bases and J dropped 9; count of bases not matched to a gene: 9. In germline, CDR1 is GTSNPN, CDR2 SVGIG (reference sequence). This CDR3 comprises 16 residues. CDR3: CAWSPGTSGRVGEQFF. The CDR3 region has the DNA TGTGCCTGGAGTCCAGGGACTAGCGGGAGAGTGGGTGAGCAGTTCTTC. The full variable domain, completed using reference TRBV30 and TRBJ2-1, is SQTIHQWPATLVQPVGSPLSLECTVEGTSNPNLYWYRQAAGRGLQLLFYSVGIGQISSEVPQNLSASRPQDRQFILSSKKLLLSDSGFYLCAWSPGTSGRVGEQFFGPGTRLTVL.

The chain links TRBV30 to TRBJ1-1; 8 bases agree with TRBD1. V trimming: 5 bases; J trimming: 5 bases; junction bases outside the gene matches: 7. The germline gives CDR1 GTSNPN, CDR2 SVGIG (reference sequence). This CDR3 spans 13 amino acids. The CDR3, as DNA: TGTGCCTGGGACAGGGGATCGAGGACTGAAGCTTTCTTT. It is translated as CAWDRGSRTEAFF.

This rearrangement joins TRBV11-2 to TRBJ2-1; 7 bases align to TRBD2. V lost 5 bases to trimming and J lost 15 bases; unmatched junction nucleotides: 10. Germline V gene sequence: CDR1 SGHAT, CDR2 FQNNGV. This CDR3 spans 12 amino acids. The chain's CDR3 is CASSPGKGGGFF. The CDR3 DNA reads TGTGCCAGCAGCCCGGGGAAGGGCGGGGGGTTCTTC.

V is TRBV7-2 and J is TRBJ2-3, with no clear D. The ends were cut back, 7 bases at V and 0 bases at J, with 11 bases in the middle. This CDR3 spans 14 amino acids. Germline CDR1 SGHTA, CDR2 FQGNSA. In DNA form, the CDR3 reads TGTGCCAGCAAAGCGACGTTGAGCACAGATACGCAGTATTTT. Protein: CASKATLSTDTQYF.

The gene calls are TRBV7-3 and TRBJ2-7; the D is unclear. CDR1 is SGHTA and CDR2 is FQGTGA in the germline V gene. The CDR3 runs to 13 residues. V lost 5 bases to trimming and J lost 6 bases, with 14 bases between them. The CDR3 protein is CASSGRPAGEQYF. In nucleotides, the CDR3 is TGTGCCAGCAGCGGACGACCGGCCGGCGAGCAGTACTTC.

This chain links TRBV19 with TRBJ2-1, with D unresolved. V gave up 3 bases and J gave up 0 bases, with 12 bases separating them. Germline V gene data show CDR1 as LNHDA and CDR2 as SQIVND (reference sequence). CDR3 length: 16 amino acids. The CDR3 spells CASSIPTASSYNEQFF. For the CDR3, the DNA is TGTGCCAGTAGTATCCCCACGGCGAGCTCCTACAATGAGCAGTTCTTC.

The chain employs TRBV10-2 and TRBJ2-7; 11 positions match TRBD2. The V segment lost 6 bases and the J segment 3 bases; nucleotides outside the gene matches: 7. Germline V CDR1 and CDR2: WSHSY, SAAADI. This CDR3 comprises 15 residues. CDR3 coding DNA: TGCGCCAGCAGCGTCTCCGGGACTAGCGGCTACGAGCAGTACTTC. It yields the protein CASSVSGTSGYEQYF.

The rearrangement links TRBV30 to TRBJ1-6, with D hard to call. The V gene's germline CDR1 is GTSNPN and CDR2 SVGIG (reference sequence). The CDR3 length is 12 residues. Trimming removed 0 bases from V and 8 bases from J, with 5 bases in between. CDR3 in amino acids: CAWSVLDSPLHF. The CDR3 DNA sequence: TGTGCCTGGAGTGTCTTGGATTCACCCCTCCACTTT.